The 14 T cell receptor beta chains presented below share a single source sample, sequenced in a study of control samples from healthy donors and cancer patients. Data came from immunoSEQ multiplex PCR; TCRdb stores just in-frame clones and leaves some out. Here the sample spans some 150,000 clones, approximately 94% being singletons. Sequencing was done on a sample of blood. The receptors originated from a man aged 35 to 55 in good health.

The chain employs TRBV5-1 and TRBJ2-7; D is uncertain. Deletions cut 5 bases from V and 0 bases from J, with 9 bases between. The CDR3 is made up of 13 amino acids. Germline V CDR1 and CDR2: SGHRS, YFSETQ. The chain's CDR3 is CASRSAFSYEQYF. The CDR3 bases are TGCGCCAGCAGGAGCGCCTTCTCCTACGAGCAGTACTTC.

The chain uses TRBV20-1 and TRBJ2-5; no firm D call. In germline, CDR1 is DFQATT, CDR2 SNEGSKA (reference sequence). This CDR3 has 11 amino acids. The V and J ends lost 6 bases and 0 bases respectively, with 5 bases between them. The CDR3 protein is CSAPYQETQYF. CDR3 DNA: TGCAGTGCCCCGTACCAAGAGACCCAGTACTTC.

The gene calls are TRBV5-1 and TRBJ2-7, with D tentatively TRBD2 (6 bases). CDR3 length: 15 residues. Between the trimmed V and J ends, which lost 0 bases and 5 bases, there was a span of 15 bases. Germline V gene sequence: CDR1 SGHRS, CDR2 YFSETQ. The CDR3 loop reads CASSLAAGGSHEQYF. CDR3 DNA sequence: TGCGCCAGCAGCTTGGCCGCTGGGGGGTCCCACGAGCAGTACTTC.

V usage is TRBV11-2 and J usage is TRBJ2-3; D may be TRBD2 (5 bases). Trimming removed 1 base at V and 10 bases at J, with 15 bases between. The CDR3 sequence is 14 residues long. Germline assignment: CDR1 SGHAT and CDR2 FQNNGV. The DNA for the CDR3 is TGTGCCAGCAGCTTAGCGGGTGTAGCGTTTGCGCAGTATTTT. Residues: CASSLAGVAFAQYF.

This chain links TRBV10-3 with TRBJ2-7, with D perhaps matching TRBD1 (5 bases). The CDR3 is made up of 15 amino acids. CDR1 and CDR2 (germline): ENHRY, SYGVKD. Trimming took off 3 bases at V and 6 bases at J, with 18 bases between the two ends. The chain's CDR3 is CAISDRQSGVSEQYF. As DNA, the CDR3 is TGTGCCATCAGTGATCGACAGAGTGGGGTGAGCGAGCAGTACTTC.

The chain is built from TRBV5-4 and TRBJ1-1; D is unclear. This CDR3 has 14 residues. V was shortened by 1 base and J by 0 bases, with 7 bases between the two germline ends. CDR1 and CDR2 from the germline V gene are SGHNT and YYREEE (reference sequence). CDR3 region: CASSLRHMNTEAFF. For the CDR3, the DNA is TGTGCCAGCAGCTTGCGGCATATGAACACTGAAGCTTTCTTT.

The chain is built from TRBV4-2 and TRBJ2-2; D tentatively reads TRBD1 or TRBD2 (6 bases each). From germline, CDR1 is LGHNA and CDR2 YNFKEQ. With 1 base removed from V and 3 bases from J, the gap between germline ends came to 18 bases. CDR3 length: 18 amino acids. CDR3 loop: CASSQGGGGTPDTGELFF. CDR3 nucleotide sequence: TGTGCCAGCAGCCAAGGGGGAGGTGGGACACCCGACACCGGGGAGCTGTTTTTT.

V gene TRBV10-1 combines with J gene TRBJ1-2; 7 nucleotides match TRBD1. In germline, CDR1 is WNHNN, CDR2 SYGVQD (reference sequence). Trimming at V came to 5 bases and at J to 1 base, leaving 10 bases not matched to a gene. This CDR3 has 16 amino acids. CDR3 DNA sequence: TGCGCCAGCAGTTCGTCTACAGGGGCCTATAACTATGGCTACACCTTC. Residues: CASSSSTGAYNYGYTF.

The gene calls are TRBV13 and TRBJ1-1; the D is unclear. This CDR3 has 13 residues. Looked up from germline, CDR1 is PRHDT and CDR2 is FYEKMQ (reference sequence). V lost 5 bases and J 4 bases, leaving 11 bases between the germline ends. Here the CDR3 DNA reads TGTGCCAGCAGCCCAGCGGCGGGCACTGAAGCTTTCTTT. It specifies CASSPAAGTEAFF.

The count of this clone is one. The chain carries TRBV6-1 and TRBJ2-7; TRBD2 matches at 8 bases. V gave up 2 bases and J gave up 2 bases; unmatched junction bases: 11. Germline V CDR1 and CDR2: MNHNS, SASEGT. The CDR3 is 17 residues long. CDR3 DNA: TGTGCCAGCAGTGAAAGCTCCTCGCTAGCGGGCGCCTACGAGCAGTACTTC. Its translation: CASSESSSLAGAYEQYF.

The V gene is TRBV2, the J gene TRBJ1-1; 8 bases are a match to TRBD1. The germline gives CDR1 SNHLY, CDR2 FYNNEI. The junction had 7 bases not matched to a gene; V was cut back by 6 bases and J by 4 bases. This CDR3 contains 14 residues. This chain's CDR3 is CASSPDRGGTEAFF. The CDR3 region has the DNA TGTGCCAGCAGCCCCGACAGGGGAGGCACTGAAGCTTTCTTT.

The gene calls are TRBV5-1 and TRBJ2-1; D may be TRBD1 (5 bases). CDR1 and CDR2 from the germline V gene are SGHRS and YFSETQ. The CDR3 sequence is 14 residues long. V lost 4 bases and J 3 bases, leaving 11 bases between the germline ends. CDR3 loop: CASSIDSLYNEQFF. The CDR3 coding sequence is TGCGCCAGCAGCATCGACAGTCTCTACAATGAGCAGTTCTTC.

The genes are TRBV5-1 and TRBJ2-7; 13 positions agree with TRBD2. From germline, CDR1 is SGHRS and CDR2 YFSETQ. This CDR3 contains 17 residues. V was pared by 1 base and J by 7 bases, with 11 bases of the junction left unmatched. CDR3 bases: TGCGCCAGCAGCTTGAGTGGACTAGCGGGAGTGACGGGGGAGCAGTACTTC. Its protein is CASSLSGLAGVTGEQYF.

The chain uses TRBV7-8 and TRBJ2-7; 10 bases agree with TRBD1. Germline V gene data show CDR1 as SGHVS and CDR2 as FQNEAQ. This CDR3 has 14 amino acids. With V trimmed by 4 bases and J by 2 bases, 2 bases remained unmatched. CDR3 in DNA: TGTGCCAGCAGCTCGGGACAGGGGACCTACGAGCAGTACTTC. It encodes CASSSGQGTYEQYF.